Here is one T cell receptor beta chain with its context. Seattle-derived patients entered the study during active infection and were followed longitudinally. This sample was taken from a study of blood T cell repertoires in COVID-19. Overall study: The study drew acute and convalescent COVID-19 samples from the United States, Italy and Spain. PBMCs, B-cell-depleted T cells, or T cells provided the cDNA or gDNA that made up the material.

Original processing methods: Reference gene primer amplification yielded estimated nucleated cell counts. TCRdb's table, derived via immunoSEQ multiplex PCR, lists solely in-frame clones and lacks some. V, J and clone size derive from that table, while D and trimming were established from the DNA sequence. The data contain 440,000 or so clones, approximately 89% of them singletons. The CDR3 has 15 residues. Germline V gene data show CDR1 as SGHTA and CDR2 as FQGTGA. V dropped 5 bases and J dropped 7; count of bases not matched to a gene: 9. The sequenced sample consisted of peripheral blood. The chain uses TRBV7-3 and TRBJ1-3; TRBD1 aligns across 9 bases. The receptor was derived from a woman in her thirties or forties with COVID-19, enrolled during active disease. The CDR3 spells CASSLQGALSNTIYF. Here the CDR3 DNA reads TGTGCCAGCAGCCTACAGGGGGCGCTTAGTAACACCATATATTTT.